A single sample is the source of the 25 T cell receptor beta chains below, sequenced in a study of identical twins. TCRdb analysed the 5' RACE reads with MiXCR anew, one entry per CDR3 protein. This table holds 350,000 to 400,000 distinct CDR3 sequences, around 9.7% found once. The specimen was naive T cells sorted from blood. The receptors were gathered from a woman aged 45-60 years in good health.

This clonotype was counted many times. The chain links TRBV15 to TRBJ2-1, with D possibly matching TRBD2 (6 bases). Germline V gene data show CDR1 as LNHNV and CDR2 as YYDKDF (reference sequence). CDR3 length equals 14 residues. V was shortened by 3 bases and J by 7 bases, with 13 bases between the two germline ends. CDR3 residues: CATSSRLGVNEQFF. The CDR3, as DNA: TGTGCCACCAGCAGTCGACTAGGGGTTAATGAGCAGTTCTTC.

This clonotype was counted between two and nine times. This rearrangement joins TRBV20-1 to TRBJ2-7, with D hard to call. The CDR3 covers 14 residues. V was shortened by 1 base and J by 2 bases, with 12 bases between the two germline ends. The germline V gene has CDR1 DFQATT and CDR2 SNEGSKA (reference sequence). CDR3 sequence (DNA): TGCAGTGCTAGAGCAACGGTGACCCCCTACGAGCAGTACTTC. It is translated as CSARATVTPYEQYF.

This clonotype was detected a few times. CDR3 loop: CSVVAGAETQYF. The CDR3, as DNA: TGCAGCGTCGTAGCGGGTGCAGAGACCCAGTACTTC. The chain joins TRBV29-1 to TRBJ2-5; 7 bases agree with TRBD2. Trimming cost V 6 bases and J 4 bases; bases outside gene matches: 5. CDR1 SQVTM and CDR2 ANQGSEA come from the germline V gene. The CDR3 has 12 residues.

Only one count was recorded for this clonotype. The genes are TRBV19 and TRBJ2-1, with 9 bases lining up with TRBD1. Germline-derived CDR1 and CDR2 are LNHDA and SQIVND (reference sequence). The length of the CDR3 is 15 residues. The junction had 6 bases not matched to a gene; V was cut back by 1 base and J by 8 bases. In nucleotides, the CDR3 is TGTGCCAGTAGTATAGCGGGACAGGGTTTGGATGAGCAGTTCTTC. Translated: CASSIAGQGLDEQFF. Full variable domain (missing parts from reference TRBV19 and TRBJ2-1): DGGITQSPKYLFRKEGQNVTLSCEQNLNHDAMYWYRQDPGQGLRLIYYSQIVNDFQKGDIAEGYSVSREKKESFPLTVTSAQKNPTAFYLCASSIAGQGLDEQFFGPGTRLTVL.

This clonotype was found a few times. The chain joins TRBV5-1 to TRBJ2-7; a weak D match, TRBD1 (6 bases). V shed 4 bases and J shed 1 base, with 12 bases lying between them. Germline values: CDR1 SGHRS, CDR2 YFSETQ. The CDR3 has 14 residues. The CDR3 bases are TGCGCCAGCAGCACGGCAGGGGATTCCTACGAGCAGTACTTC. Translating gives CASSTAGDSYEQYF. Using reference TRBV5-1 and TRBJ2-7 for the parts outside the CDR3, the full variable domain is KAGVTQTPRYLIKTRGQQVTLSCSPISGHRSVSWYQQTPGQGLQFLFEYFSETQRNKGNFPGRFSGRQFSNSRSEMNVSTLELGDSALYLCASSTAGDSYEQYFGPGTRLTVT.

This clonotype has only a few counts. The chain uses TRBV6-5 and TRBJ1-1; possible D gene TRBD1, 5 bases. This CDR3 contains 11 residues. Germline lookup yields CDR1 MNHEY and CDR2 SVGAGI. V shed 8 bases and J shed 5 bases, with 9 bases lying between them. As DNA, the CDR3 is TGTGCCAGCTTGGAGGGGACTGAAGCTTTCTTT. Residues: CASLEGTEAFF.

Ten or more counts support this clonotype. CDR3 protein: CATSDLDRIYGYTF. The CDR3 nucleotides are TGTGCCACCAGTGATTTGGACAGAATTTATGGCTACACCTTC. The rearrangement joins TRBV24-1 to TRBJ1-2; D is possibly TRBD1 (5 bases). The CDR3 runs to 14 residues. Germline assignment: CDR1 KGHDR and CDR2 SFDVKD. Trimming left V 0 bases short and J 5 bases short, with 9 bases between.

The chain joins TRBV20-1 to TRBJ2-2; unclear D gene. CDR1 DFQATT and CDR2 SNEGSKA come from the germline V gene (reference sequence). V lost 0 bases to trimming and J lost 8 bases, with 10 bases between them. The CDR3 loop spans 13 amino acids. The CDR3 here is CSARETSGGELFF. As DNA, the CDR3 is TGCAGTGCTAGAGAGACTTCGGGTGGGGAGCTGTTTTTT.

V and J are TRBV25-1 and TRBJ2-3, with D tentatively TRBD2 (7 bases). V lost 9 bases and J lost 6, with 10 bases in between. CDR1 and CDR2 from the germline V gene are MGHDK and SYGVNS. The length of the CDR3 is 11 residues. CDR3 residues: CASEGGDTQYF. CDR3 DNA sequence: TGTGCCAGTGAGGGGGGGGATACGCAGTATTTT.

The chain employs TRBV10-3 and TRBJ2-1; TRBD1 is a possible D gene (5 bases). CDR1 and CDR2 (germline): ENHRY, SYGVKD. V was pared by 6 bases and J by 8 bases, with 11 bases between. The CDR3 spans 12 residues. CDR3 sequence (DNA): TGTGCCATCAGGGGATTAGGGGATGAGCAGTTCTTC. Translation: CAIRGLGDEQFF.

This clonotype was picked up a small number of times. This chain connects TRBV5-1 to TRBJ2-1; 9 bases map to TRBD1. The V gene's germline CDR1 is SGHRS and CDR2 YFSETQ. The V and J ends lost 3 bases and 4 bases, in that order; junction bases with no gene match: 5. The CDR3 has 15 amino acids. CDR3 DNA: TGCGCCAGCAGCTCCGGGACAGGGAGTTACAATGAGCAGTTCTTC. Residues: CASSSGTGSYNEQFF.

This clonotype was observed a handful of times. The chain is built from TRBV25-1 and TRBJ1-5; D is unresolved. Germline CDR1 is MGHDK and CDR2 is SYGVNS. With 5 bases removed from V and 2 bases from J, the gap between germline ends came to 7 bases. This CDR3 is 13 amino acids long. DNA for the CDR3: TGTGCCAGCAGTAAATTCGGCAATCAGCCCCAGCATTTT. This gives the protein CASSKFGNQPQHF.

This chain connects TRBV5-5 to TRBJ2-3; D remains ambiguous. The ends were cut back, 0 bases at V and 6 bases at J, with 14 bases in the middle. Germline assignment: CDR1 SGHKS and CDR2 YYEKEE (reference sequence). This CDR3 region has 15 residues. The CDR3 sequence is CASSLALGPFDTQYF. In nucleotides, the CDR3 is TGTGCCAGCAGCTTGGCCCTGGGCCCCTTCGATACGCAGTATTTT.

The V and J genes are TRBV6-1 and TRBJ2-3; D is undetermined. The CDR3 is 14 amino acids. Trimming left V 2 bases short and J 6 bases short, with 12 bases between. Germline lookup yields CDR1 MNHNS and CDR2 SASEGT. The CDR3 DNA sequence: TGTGCCAGCAGTGAATTTCTATTCGAGGATACGCAGTATTTT. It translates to CASSEFLFEDTQYF.

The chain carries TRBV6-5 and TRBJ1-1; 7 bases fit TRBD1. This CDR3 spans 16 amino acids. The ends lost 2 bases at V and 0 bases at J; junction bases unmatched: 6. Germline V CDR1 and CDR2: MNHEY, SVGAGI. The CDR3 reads CASSYESGTVNTEAFF. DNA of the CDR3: TGTGCCAGCAGTTACGAATCCGGGACAGTGAACACTGAAGCTTTCTTT.

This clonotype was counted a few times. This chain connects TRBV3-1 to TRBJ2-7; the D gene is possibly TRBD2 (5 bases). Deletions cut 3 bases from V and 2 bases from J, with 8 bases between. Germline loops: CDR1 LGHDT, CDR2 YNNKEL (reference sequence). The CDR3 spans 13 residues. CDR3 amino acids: CASSHVGAYEQYF. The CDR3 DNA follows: TGTGCCAGCAGCCACGTGGGAGCCTACGAGCAGTACTTC.

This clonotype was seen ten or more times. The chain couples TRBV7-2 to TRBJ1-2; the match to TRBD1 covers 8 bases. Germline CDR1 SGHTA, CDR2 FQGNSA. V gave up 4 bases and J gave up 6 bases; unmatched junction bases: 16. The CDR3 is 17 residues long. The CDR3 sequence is CASSSPFRGRGLDGYTF. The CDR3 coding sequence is TGTGCCAGCAGCTCCCCTTTTAGGGGCAGGGGGCTCGATGGCTACACCTTC.

The CDR3 region is CASSLGVDSNQPQHF. For the CDR3, the DNA is TGCGCCAGCAGCCTCGGGGTCGATAGCAATCAGCCCCAGCATTTT. J is TRBJ1-5 and V is TRBV5-1; D gene uncertain. Germline V gene data show CDR1 as SGHRS and CDR2 as YFSETQ. The V end lost 4 bases, the J end lost 0 bases, and 11 bases lay between the germline ends. This CDR3 contains 15 residues.

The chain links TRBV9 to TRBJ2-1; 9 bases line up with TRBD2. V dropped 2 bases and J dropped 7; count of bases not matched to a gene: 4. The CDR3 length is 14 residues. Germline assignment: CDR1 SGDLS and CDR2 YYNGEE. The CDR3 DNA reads TGTGCCAGCAGCGTTGCGGGAGGGCCTAATGAGCAGTTCTTC. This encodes CASSVAGGPNEQFF. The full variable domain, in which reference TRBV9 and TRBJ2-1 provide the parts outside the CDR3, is DSGVTQTPKHLITATGQRVTLRCSPRSGDLSVYWYQQSLDQGLQFLIQYYNGEERAKGNILERFSAQQFPDLHSELNLSSLELGDSALYFCASSVAGGPNEQFFGPGTRLTVL.

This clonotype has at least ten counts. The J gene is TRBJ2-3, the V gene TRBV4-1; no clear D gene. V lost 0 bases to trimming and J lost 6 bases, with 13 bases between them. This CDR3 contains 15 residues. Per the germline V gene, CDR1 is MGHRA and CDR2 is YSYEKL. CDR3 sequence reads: CASSQEVLFADTQYF. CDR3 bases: TGCGCCAGCAGCCAAGAAGTTTTGTTCGCGGATACGCAGTATTTT.

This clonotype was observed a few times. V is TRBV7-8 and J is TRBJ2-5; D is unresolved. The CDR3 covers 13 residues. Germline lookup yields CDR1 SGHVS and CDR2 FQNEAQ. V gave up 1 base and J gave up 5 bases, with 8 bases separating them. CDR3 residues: CASSLGRTETQYF. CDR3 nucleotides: TGTGCCAGCAGCTTAGGCAGGACGGAGACCCAGTACTTC.

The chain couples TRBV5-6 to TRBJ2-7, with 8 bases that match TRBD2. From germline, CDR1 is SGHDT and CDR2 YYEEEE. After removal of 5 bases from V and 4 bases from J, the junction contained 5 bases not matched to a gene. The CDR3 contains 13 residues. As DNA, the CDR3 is TGTGCCAGCAGACGAGCGGGAGAGTACGAGCAGTACGTC. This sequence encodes CASRRAGEYEQYV.

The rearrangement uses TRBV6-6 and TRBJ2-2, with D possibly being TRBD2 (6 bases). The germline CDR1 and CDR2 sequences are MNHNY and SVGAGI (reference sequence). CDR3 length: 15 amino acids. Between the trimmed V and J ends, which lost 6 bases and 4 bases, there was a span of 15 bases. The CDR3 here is CASRFSGSGTGELFF. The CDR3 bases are TGTGCCAGCAGGTTCTCCGGGAGTGGCACCGGGGAGCTGTTTTTT.

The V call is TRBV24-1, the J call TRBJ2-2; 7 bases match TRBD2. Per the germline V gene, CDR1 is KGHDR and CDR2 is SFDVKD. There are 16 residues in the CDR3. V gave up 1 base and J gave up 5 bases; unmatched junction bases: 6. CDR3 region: CATSDLWQGGTGELFF. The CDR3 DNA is TGTGCCACCAGTGATTTATGGCAGGGAGGGACCGGGGAGCTGTTTTTT.

The CDR3 region is CSVGYEQYF. Here the CDR3 DNA reads TGCAGTGTCGGGTACGAGCAGTACTTC. V gene TRBV20-1 combines with J gene TRBJ2-7; D unclear. There are 9 residues in the CDR3. Germline CDR1 and CDR2: DFQATT and SNEGSKA (reference sequence). Trimming left V 7 bases short and J 4 bases short, with 5 bases between.